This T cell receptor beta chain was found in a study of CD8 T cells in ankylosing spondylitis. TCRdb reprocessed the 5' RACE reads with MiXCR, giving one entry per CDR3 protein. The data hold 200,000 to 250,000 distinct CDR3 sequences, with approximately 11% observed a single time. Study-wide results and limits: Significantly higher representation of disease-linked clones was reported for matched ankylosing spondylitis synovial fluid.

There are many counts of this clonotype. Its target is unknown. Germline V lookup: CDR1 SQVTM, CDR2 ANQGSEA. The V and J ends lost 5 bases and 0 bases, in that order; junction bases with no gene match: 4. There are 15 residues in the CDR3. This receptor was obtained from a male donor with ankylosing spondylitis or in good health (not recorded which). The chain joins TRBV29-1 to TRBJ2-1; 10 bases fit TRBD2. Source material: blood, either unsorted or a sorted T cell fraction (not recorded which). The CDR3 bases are TGCAGCGTTCCAACTAGCGGGGTCTCCTACAATGAGCAGTTCTTC. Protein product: CSVPTSGVSYNEQFF.